This is a list of T cell receptor beta chains from one sample in a study of control samples from healthy donors and cancer patients. Assay used: immunoSEQ multiplex PCR; TCRdb lists only in-frame clones, some missing. The sample carries about 89,000 clones, more than 75% recorded once. The specimen sequenced was blood. The receptors stem from a woman aged 40 to 50 in good health. Both conserved end residues are part of each CDR3. A D gene is named only where the DNA matches it firmly. Size tells how often a clone was seen (once, few, many) or the class of an expanded clone, and some rows leave it out.

d_call	clone_size	j_call	v_call	cdr3_nt	cdr3_aa
NA	NA	TRBJ1-4	TRBV2	TGTGCCAGCAGTGAGGAGGGTAATGAAAAACTGTTTTTT	CASSEEGNEKLFF
TRBD1	NA	TRBJ1-2	TRBV4-3	TGCGCCAGCAGCCAAGATCTGAGACAGGGGGCGGTAAGCGGCTACACCTTC	CASSQDLRQGAVSGYTF
NA	NA	TRBJ1-3	TRBV6-5	TGTGCCAGCAACAGGCCGGGGGCGACCATATATTTT	CASNRPGATIYF
NA	NA	TRBJ2-7	TRBV11-3	TGTGCCAGCAGCTGGACAGTAAGCTCCTACGAGCAGTACTTC	CASSWTVSSYEQYF
NA	NA	TRBJ2-6	TRBV9	TGTGCCAGCAGCCTCACTGGAGGGTGGGGCAACGTCCTGACTTTC	CASSLTGGWGNVLTF
NA	NA	TRBJ2-5	TRBV6-2/TRBV6-3	TGTGCCAGCAGTTCCCAGGGGAGGGGACAAGAGACCCAGTACTTC	CASSSQGRGQETQYF
NA	NA	TRBJ1-1	TRBV7-2	TGTGCCAGCAGCTTAGAGGCTGGGGTGGGCACTGAAGCTTTCTTT	CASSLEAGVGTEAFF
NA	NA	TRBJ2-6	TRBV6-2/TRBV6-3	TGTGCCAGCAGTTATCAGGGTCATGGGGCCAACGTCCTGACTTTC	CASSYQGHGANVLTF
TRBD1	NA	TRBJ1-2	TRBV6-5	TGTGCCAGCGGGCCGCAGGGACAGGGGTTGTATGGCTACACCTTC	CASGPQGQGLYGYTF
TRBD2	NA	TRBJ2-1	TRBV2	TGTGCCAGCAGTCGACTAGCGGGGAACTACAATGAGCAGTTCTTC	CASSRLAGNYNEQFF
NA	few	TRBJ2-7	TRBV5-1	TGCGCCAGCAGCTTGGAGGTCAGCTCCTACGAGCAGTACTTC	CASSLEVSSYEQYF
NA	NA	TRBJ1-2	TRBV30	TGTGCCTGGAGAAAAGGGCTCTATGGCTACACCTTC	CAWRKGLYGYTF
NA	NA	TRBJ2-3	TRBV6-4	TGTGCCAGCAGTGACTCAGGGGGCACAGATACGCAGTATTTT	CASSDSGGTDTQYF
NA	NA	TRBJ1-5	TRBV7-2	TGTGCCAGCAGCCTACAGGGACAGCCCCAGCATTTT	CASSLQGQPQHF
TRBD1	NA	TRBJ2-1	TRBV7-2	TGTGCCAGCAGTCTGGACAGGAGCTCCTACAATGAGCAGTTCTTC	CASSLDRSSYNEQFF
TRBD1	few	TRBJ1-5	TRBV7-8	TGTGCCAGCAGCCCTCGTGGGGCAGGGGGGAAAGGTCAGCCCCAGCATTTT	CASSPRGAGGKGQPQHF
NA	NA	TRBJ1-2	TRBV29-1	TGCAGCGCCCACCAAGACGGCTACACCTTC	CSAHQDGYTF
TRBD2	NA	TRBJ2-1	TRBV7-8	TGTGCCAGCAGCCCTAGCCAACTAGCGGGCTACAGCTCCTACAATGAGCAGTTCTTC	CASSPSQLAGYSSYNEQFF
NA	NA	TRBJ1-2	TRBV7-2	TGTGCCAGCAGCTTAGTTGGGAACAGCCTTGGGAACTATGGCTACACCTTC	CASSLVGNSLGNYGYTF
NA	NA	TRBJ1-1	TRBV14	TGTGCCAGCAGCCAAGATGGGGGGGGGTACACTGAAGCTTTCTTT	CASSQDGGGYTEAFF
TRBD1	NA	TRBJ1-2	TRBV29-1	TGCAGCGTCAGACAGGGGGCTCGTGGCTACACCTTC	CSVRQGARGYTF
NA	NA	TRBJ1-2	TRBV7-6	TGTGCCAGCAGCGAGGGGTCGGGACGAAAAGAGGACTATGGCTACACCTTC	CASSEGSGRKEDYGYTF
NA	NA	TRBJ2-2	TRBV15	TGTGCCACCAGCAGAGACAGGGGGAACACCGGGGAGCTGTTTTTT	CATSRDRGNTGELFF
NA	NA	TRBJ2-7	TRBV7-3	TGTGCCAGCAGCCCCGCCCGGGGCAACGAGCAGTACTTC	CASSPARGNEQYF
NA	NA	TRBJ2-2	TRBV5-4	TGTGCCAGCAGCCCGAGGGGCACAGGCGGGAACACCGGGGAGCTGTTTTTT	CASSPRGTGGNTGELFF
TRBD2	NA	TRBJ2-5	TRBV5-1	TGCGCCAGCAGCCCTGGGTCTAGCGGGGGGGCCGAGGAGACCCAGTACTTC	CASSPGSSGGAEETQYF
NA	NA	TRBJ2-1	TRBV10-3	TGTGCCATCAGTGAGTCGAACACATTTGACAATGAGCAGTTCTTC	CAISESNTFDNEQFF
NA	NA	TRBJ2-1	TRBV4-3	TGCGCCAGCAGCCAAGATTGGGGGGGCCCTGCTTTAGGGCAGTTCTTC	CASSQDWGGPALGQFF
NA	NA	TRBJ1-3	TRBV5-6	TGTGCCAGCAGCTTGGACCTAGGCCCCACCATATATTTT	CASSLDLGPTIYF
TRBD2	NA	TRBJ2-3	TRBV4-3	TGCGCCAGCAGCCAATCTAGCGGGGCTGCAGATACGCAGTATTTT	CASSQSSGAADTQYF
NA	NA	TRBJ1-2	TRBV7-9	TGTGCCAGCAGCTTGGGGCAGAACTATGGCTACACCTTC	CASSLGQNYGYTF
NA	NA	TRBJ2-3	TRBV11-3	TGTGCCAGCAGCTTCCTCACAGATACGCAGTATTTT	CASSFLTDTQYF
NA	NA	TRBJ1-2	TRBV5-1	TGCGCCAGCAGCTTGGACGCACCGGCGAATGGCTACACCTTC	CASSLDAPANGYTF
TRBD2	once	TRBJ2-3	TRBV7-8	TGTGCCAGCAGCTTAGCCCCCCAAGCGGGGGGGCAGAAAGATACGCAGTATTTT	CASSLAPQAGGQKDTQYF
NA	NA	TRBJ1-1	TRBV6-1	TGTGCCAGCAGTGAACCGAATGGGGTTAAAACTGAAGCTTTCTTT	CASSEPNGVKTEAFF
NA	few	TRBJ2-2	TRBV21-1	TGTGCCAGCAGGCTCCTCACGGGACAGGGGTCCGGGGAGCTGTTTTTT	CASRLLTGQGSGELFF
TRBD1	NA	TRBJ1-1	TRBV5-6	TGTGCCAGCAGCTCACGGACAGGGGTATCCATGAACACTGAAGCTTTCTTT	CASSSRTGVSMNTEAFF
TRBD1	NA	TRBJ2-5	TRBV19	TGTGCCAGTAGTACGACAGGGTCGGAGACCCAGTACTTC	CASSTTGSETQYF
TRBD2	NA	TRBJ2-7	TRBV9	TGTGCCAGCAGCCCTTCCGGCGGGGGGGCCTACGAGCAGTACTTC	CASSPSGGGAYEQYF
NA	NA	TRBJ2-3	TRBV9	TGTGCCAGCAGCGTAGAGGCCCTGCGGGATACGCAGTATTTT	CASSVEALRDTQYF
NA	NA	TRBJ1-1	TRBV5-6	TGTGCCAGCAGCCAAACTGCCGAGACAGGCAGGACTGAAGCTTTCTTT	CASSQTAETGRTEAFF
TRBD1	NA	TRBJ2-3	TRBV4-3	TGCGCCAGCAGCCAAGATTTTTGGACAGGGGGCACAGATACGCAGTATTTT	CASSQDFWTGGTDTQYF
NA	NA	TRBJ2-7	TRBV9	TGTGCCAGCAGCGCCTCGGGACAAATCTACGAGCAGTACTTC	CASSASGQIYEQYF
NA	NA	TRBJ1-1	TRBV1	TGCACCAGCAGCCAACCCGGGGAAGCTTTCTTT	CTSSQPGEAFF
TRBD1	NA	TRBJ1-4	TRBV19	TGTGCCAGTAGTAACTCCGGGACAGGGTTGGAAAAACTGTTTTTT	CASSNSGTGLEKLFF
NA	once	TRBJ2-3	TRBV6-2/TRBV6-3	TGTGCCAGCAGCCTCGGGGGGCTTAGCACAGATACGCAGTATTTT	CASSLGGLSTDTQYF
NA	NA	TRBJ2-1	TRBV10-3	TGTGCCATCAGTCAGGACCGCTACAATGAGCAGTTCTTC	CAISQDRYNEQFF
TRBD2	NA	TRBJ2-1	TRBV19	TGTGCCAGTAGTCTACTAGCGGGGGTCAATGAGCAGTTCTTC	CASSLLAGVNEQFF
NA	NA	TRBJ2-3	TRBV6-2/TRBV6-3	TGTGCCAGCAGTTACTCGACACGGGGCACAGATACGCAGTATTTT	CASSYSTRGTDTQYF
NA	NA	TRBJ1-1	TRBV5-4	TGTGCCAGCAGCTTCGGTAAAGCCGAAGCTTTCTTT	CASSFGKAEAFF
NA	NA	TRBJ2-6	TRBV24-1	TGTGCCACCAGTTCCGCAGGGGTTGACTCTGGGGCCAACGTCCTGACTTTC	CATSSAGVDSGANVLTF
TRBD1	NA	TRBJ2-7	TRBV30	TGTGCCTGGGCCGGGACAGGGGGTCGGGAGCAGTACTTC	CAWAGTGGREQYF
TRBD2	NA	TRBJ2-7	TRBV27	TGTGCCACCCGGGCTAGCGGGGATCAGGAGCAGTACTTC	CATRASGDQEQYF
TRBD1	NA	TRBJ1-1	TRBV10-3	TGTGCCATCAGTGAGTCCAGGGGGCGCGTAACTGAAGCTTTCTTT	CAISESRGRVTEAFF